Below, 8 T cell receptor beta chains from the same sample are listed, as sequenced in a study of beta chain features in type 1 diabetes. The authors reverse transcribed all of the isolated RNA, so sequencing captured expressed TCRB transcripts. Sequencing used immunoSEQ multiplex PCR; TCRdb keeps in-frame clones, though not all of them. The data show about 620,000 clones, roughly 15% seen once. The sequencing sample was made of naive CD4+ T cells from blood. The receptor set was obtained from a man in his late teens or twenties in good health.

This clone was detected a few times. V usage is TRBV4-1 and J usage is TRBJ1-5, with D maybe TRBD1 (5 bases). V lost 2 bases, J lost 0 bases, and 11 bases lay in between. This CDR3 comprises 16 residues. Germline lookup yields CDR1 MGHRA and CDR2 YSYEKL. CDR3 nucleotide sequence: TGCGCCAGCAGCCAACGGGGACCCGATAGCAATCAGCCCCAGCATTTT. Encoded protein: CASSQRGPDSNQPQHF.

This clone has a handful of counts. The chain couples TRBV27 to TRBJ1-2; tentative D call: TRBD1 (6 bases). V dropped 4 bases and J dropped 3 bases, with 12 bases sitting between them. The CDR3 runs to 14 residues. Germline-derived CDR1 and CDR2 are MNHEY and SMNVEV (reference sequence). CDR3 DNA: TGTGCCAGCAGTTCACAACAGGGATACTATGGCTACACCTTC. Amino acids: CASSSQQGYYGYTF.

The rearrangement links TRBV7-9 to TRBJ2-1; D remains unclear. Germline V gene lookup returns CDR1 SEHNR and CDR2 FQNEAQ (reference sequence). The CDR3 length is 13 residues. V was cut by 5 bases and J by 5 bases, with 10 bases left in between. The CDR3 sequence: CASSQRSHNEQFF. CDR3 bases: TGTGCCAGCAGCCAACGGTCTCACAATGAGCAGTTCTTC.

The rearrangement links TRBV5-8 to TRBJ1-2, with D tentatively TRBD1 (5 bases). CDR1 and CDR2 (germline): SGHTS, YDEGEE. The CDR3 is 16 amino acids. Trimming shortened V by 0 bases and J by 8 bases, and 20 bases separated the two germline ends. The CDR3 protein is CASSLETRGILRGYTF. CDR3 bases: TGTGCCAGCAGCTTGGAGACAAGGGGTATCCTGAGAGGCTACACCTTC.

This chain joins TRBV7-2 and TRBJ2-7; 7 bases match TRBD1. The CDR3 is 15 residues long. Germline loops: CDR1 SGHTA, CDR2 FQGNSA. V lost 5 bases, J lost 4 bases, and 11 bases stayed unmatched. Here the CDR3 DNA reads TGTGCCAGCAGCCCGCGCAGACAGGGAAGGTACGAGCAGTACTTC. Translated: CASSPRRQGRYEQYF.

This clone was counted once. The chain has TRBV9 and TRBJ2-5; the D call may be TRBD1 or TRBD2 (5 bases each). The germline V gene encodes CDR1 SGDLS and CDR2 YYNGEE. The V gene lost 0 bases and the J gene lost 5 bases, with 11 bases spanning the gap. The CDR3 has 14 amino acids. The CDR3 sequence is CASSVGPGTETQYF. In DNA, the CDR3 is TGTGCCAGCAGCGTAGGACCGGGGACGGAGACCCAGTACTTC.

The V and J genes are TRBV4-3 and TRBJ1-1, with 7 bases aligning to TRBD1. The CDR3 is 16 residues long. Trimming removed 4 bases from V and 0 bases from J; junction bases left unmatched: 8. The germline gives CDR1 LGHNA, CDR2 YSLEER. This CDR3 is CASSLQDRVVNTEAFF. The CDR3 nucleotides read TGCGCCAGCAGCCTCCAAGACAGGGTCGTGAACACTGAAGCTTTCTTT.

The V and J genes are TRBV4-1 and TRBJ1-1; 7 nucleotides align to TRBD1. Trimming at V came to 6 bases and at J to 12 bases, leaving 10 bases not matched to a gene. This CDR3 is built from 12 residues. Germline lookup yields CDR1 MGHRA and CDR2 YSYEKL. The CDR3 is CASSTQGGSSFF. In nucleotides, the CDR3 is TGCGCCAGCAGTACTCAGGGGGGTTCGTCTTTCTTT.